This T cell receptor (beta chain) was profiled in a study of blood T cell repertoires in COVID-19. Overall study context: There were acute and convalescent COVID-19 samples, and they came from the United States, Italy and Spain. T cells, B-cell-depleted T cells, or PBMCs supplied cDNA or gDNA.

Germline-derived CDR1 and CDR2 are MNHEY and SVGEGT. V was cut by 2 bases and J by 0 bases, with 13 bases left in between. The CDR3 spans 16 residues. As originally analysed: Researchers report that nucleated cell counts were estimated from reference gene primer amplification. Data came from immunoSEQ multiplex PCR; TCRdb stores just in-frame clones and leaves some out. V, J and clone size are taken as reported in that table, and D and trimming were inferred from the DNA itself. The table has 100,000 or so clones, around 87% seen once; the top ten hold around 20%. The chain couples TRBV6-2 or TRBV6-3 to TRBJ1-1; D is possibly TRBD1 (6 bases). Material: peripheral blood. This clonotype originated in a human donor in a cohort sampled during active COVID-19. Written as DNA, the CDR3 is TGTGCCAGCAGTTACGTTGGGGGGGCAGTGAACACTGAAGCTTTCTTT. Its protein is CASSYVGGAVNTEAFF.